Following are 18 T cell receptor beta chains from one sample sequenced in a study of OX40 agonist ivuxolimab in advanced cancers. Here immunoSEQ multiplex PCR was the method, and the copy in TCRdb shows in-frame clones only, minus some. The data show about 79,000 clones, approximately 85% seen once. The source material was CD4+ or CD8+ T cells sorted from blood, sampled in a trial of the OX40 agonist ivuxolimab. These receptors all come from an adult with an advanced solid tumor such as melanoma, head and neck, liver or kidney cancer.

CDR3 loop: CASSEEGATGETQYF. The CDR3 DNA sequence: TGTGCCAGCAGTGAAGAGGGGGCTACGGGAGAGACCCAGTACTTC. The chain links TRBV2 to TRBJ2-5; 7 nucleotides agree with TRBD1. V shed 1 base and J 4 bases; nucleotides not matched to a gene: 6. The CDR3 spans 15 residues. Germline CDR1 SNHLY, CDR2 FYNNEI.

The genes are TRBV28 and TRBJ2-5, with D hard to call. Deletions cut 1 base from V and 3 bases from J, with 9 bases between. Germline V gene data show CDR1 as MDHEN and CDR2 as SYDVKM. The CDR3 runs to 14 residues. CDR3 bases: TGTGCCAGCAGTTTATTGCTAGTGGAAGAGACCCAGTACTTC. This gives the protein CASSLLLVEETQYF. The variable domain in full, completed from reference TRBV28 and TRBJ2-5, reads DVKVTQSSRYLVKRTGEKVFLECVQDMDHENMFWYRQDPGLGLRLIYFSYDVKMKEKGDIPEGYSVSREKKERFSLILESASTNQTSMYLCASSLLLVEETQYFGPGTRLLVL.

This sequence joins TRBV27 and TRBJ2-5; D not resolved. Near its end, the DNA agrees better with TRBJ2-7, so the J call may be wrong. The CDR3 is 12 amino acids. CDR1 is MNHEY and CDR2 is SMNVEV in the germline V gene (reference sequence). The CDR3 coding sequence is TGTGCCAGCACTAGTGCTTGGAACGAGCAGTACTTC. Translating it yields CASTSAWNEQYF.

V and J are TRBV18 and TRBJ2-2; D is undetermined. The CDR3 extends over 14 amino acids. Per germline, CDR1 KGHSH and CDR2 LQKENI. Trimming removed 2 bases at V and 3 bases at J, with 7 bases between. This chain's CDR3 is CASSPGLHTGELFF. CDR3 DNA sequence: TGTGCCAGCTCACCAGGGCTCCACACCGGGGAGCTGTTTTTT.

The DNA for the CDR3 is TGTGCCAGCAGGAAACAGGGGGCAACCGCTGAAGCTTTCTTT. Translation gives CASRKQGATAEAFF. This chain joins TRBV2 and TRBJ1-1; 9 bases agree with TRBD1. CDR1 and CDR2 from the germline V gene are SNHLY and FYNNEI. The CDR3 runs to 14 residues. The junction had 8 bases not matched to a gene; V was cut back by 6 bases and J by 6 bases.

The chain couples TRBV9 to TRBJ2-2; TRBD1 aligns across 8 bases. V shed 2 bases, J shed 7 bases, and the junction held 7 bases outside the gene matches. CDR1 is SGDLS, CDR2 YYNGEE, per germline. This CDR3 is built from 15 residues. CDR3 sequence (DNA): TGTGCCAGCAGCGTGGACAGGGTCTCTATCGGGGAGCTGTTTTTT. It specifies CASSVDRVSIGELFF.

This chain joins TRBV27 and TRBJ2-1, with TRBD2 identical over 10 bases. This CDR3 has 16 residues. From germline, CDR1 is MNHEY and CDR2 SMNVEV (reference sequence). Germline trimming cut 5 bases from V and 2 bases from J; bases unmatched to any gene: 6. CDR3 DNA: TGTGCCAGCAGTAACATAGCGGGGGGACCCTACAATGAGCAGTTCTTC. This translates into CASSNIAGGPYNEQFF.

This clone was observed once. The rearrangement uses TRBV9 and TRBJ2-5; TRBD1 might be the D (6 bases). This CDR3 has 15 residues. The germline CDR1 and CDR2 sequences are SGDLS and YYNGEE. The V end was cut by 4 bases, the J end by 1 base, with 14 bases between. Here the CDR3 DNA reads TGTGCCAGCAGCCCTCCAGGGGCTACCCAAGAGACCCAGTACTTC. It yields the protein CASSPPGATQETQYF.

This chain connects TRBV10-1 to TRBJ2-7, with 7 bases identical to TRBD2. CDR1 is WNHNN, CDR2 SYGVQD, per germline (reference sequence). The CDR3 has 14 residues. J was trimmed by 4 bases and V by 3 bases; bases with no gene match: 6. The DNA of the CDR3 is TGCGCCAGCAGTGATGGCGGGAGCACTTACGAGCAGTACTTC. Its protein product is CASSDGGSTYEQYF.

The chain carries TRBV7-8 and TRBJ2-2, with TRBD1 identical over 7 bases. Germline CDR1 and CDR2: SGHVS and FQNEAQ. V gave up 1 base and J gave up 10 bases; unmatched junction bases: 18. The CDR3 sequence is 18 residues long. CDR3: CASSLGRQGLTREVELFF. DNA for the CDR3: TGTGCCAGCAGCTTAGGACGACAGGGATTAACACGTGAGGTGGAGCTGTTTTTT.

The chain recombines TRBV6-6 with TRBJ1-1; D is possibly TRBD1 (5 bases). The V and J ends lost 5 bases and 6 bases respectively, with 10 bases between them. The CDR3 consists of 12 residues. Germline values: CDR1 MNHNY, CDR2 SVGAGI (reference sequence). In DNA form, the CDR3 reads TGTGCCAGCAGTCTACTAGGGGCTGAAGCTTTCTTT. Residues: CASSLLGAEAFF.

The chain couples TRBV9 to TRBJ1-1; D not resolved. Trimming left V 4 bases short and J 8 bases short, with 18 bases between. CDR1 is SGDLS, CDR2 YYNGEE, per germline. CDR3 size: 14 residues. The CDR3: CASSPTPGVPEAFF. The CDR3 DNA sequence: TGTGCCAGCAGCCCAACCCCCGGAGTGCCCGAAGCTTTCTTT.

The V and J genes are TRBV5-5 and TRBJ2-7; D not certain. Between the trimmed V and J ends, which lost 0 bases and 2 bases, there was a span of 6 bases. The CDR3 contains 13 residues. CDR1 is SGHKS and CDR2 is YYEKEE in the germline V gene (reference sequence). In DNA form, the CDR3 reads TGTGCCAGCAGCTTGGTGGCTACCTACGAGCAGTACTTC. Protein: CASSLVATYEQYF.

The chain uses TRBV12-5 and TRBJ2-7, with D perhaps TRBD1 (5 bases). In germline, CDR1 is LGHNT, CDR2 FRNRAP. The V and J ends lost 2 bases and 2 bases respectively, with 7 bases between them. The CDR3 runs to 13 residues. The CDR3, as DNA: TGTGCTAGTGGTTTGATCAGGGCCTACGAGCAGTACTTC. It yields the protein CASGLIRAYEQYF. Filled out from reference TRBV12-5 and TRBJ2-7, the complete variable domain reads DARVTQTPRHKVTEMGQEVTMRCQPILGHNTVFWYRQTMMQGLELLAYFRNRAPLDDSGMPKDRFSAEMPDATLATLKIQPSEPRDSAVYFCASGLIRAYEQYFGPGTRLTVT.

This clone has just a few counts. The V gene is TRBV10-3, the J gene TRBJ2-5, with D possibly being TRBD1 (7 bases). Germline V gives CDR1 ENHRY, CDR2 SYGVKD. This CDR3 region has 14 residues. V was trimmed by 6 bases and J by 3 bases, leaving 14 bases between them. In nucleotides, the CDR3 is TGTGCCATCAGAGGGGGCGGCGGGGAAGAGACCCAGTACTTC. It codes for CAIRGGGGEETQYF.

CDR3 bases: TGTGCCAGCAGCCTTATAGATACCGGGGAGCTGTTTTTT. Protein product: CASSLIDTGELFF. The rearrangement joins TRBV9 to TRBJ2-2; D is ambiguous. This CDR3 contains 13 residues. V was clipped by 4 bases and J by 5 bases, with 9 bases between them. CDR1 is SGDLS and CDR2 is YYNGEE in the germline V gene.

The V gene is TRBV10-3, the J gene TRBJ1-2; TRBD1 agrees at 9 bases. V was pared by 7 bases and J by 7 bases, with 7 bases of the junction left unmatched. The CDR3 is 13 residues long. Per germline, CDR1 ENHRY and CDR2 SYGVKD. The DNA of the CDR3 is TGTGCCATCACCGGGACAGGGAATACTGGCTACACCTTC. Translation gives CAITGTGNTGYTF.

J is TRBJ2-1 and V is TRBV9; 8 bases map to TRBD1. V was pared by 4 bases and J by 15 bases, with 12 bases of the junction left unmatched. Germline loops: CDR1 SGDLS, CDR2 YYNGEE. The CDR3 extends over 13 amino acids. This CDR3 reads CASSPRPDRDTFF. Written as DNA, the CDR3 is TGTGCCAGCAGCCCCCGCCCGGACAGGGATACGTTCTTC.